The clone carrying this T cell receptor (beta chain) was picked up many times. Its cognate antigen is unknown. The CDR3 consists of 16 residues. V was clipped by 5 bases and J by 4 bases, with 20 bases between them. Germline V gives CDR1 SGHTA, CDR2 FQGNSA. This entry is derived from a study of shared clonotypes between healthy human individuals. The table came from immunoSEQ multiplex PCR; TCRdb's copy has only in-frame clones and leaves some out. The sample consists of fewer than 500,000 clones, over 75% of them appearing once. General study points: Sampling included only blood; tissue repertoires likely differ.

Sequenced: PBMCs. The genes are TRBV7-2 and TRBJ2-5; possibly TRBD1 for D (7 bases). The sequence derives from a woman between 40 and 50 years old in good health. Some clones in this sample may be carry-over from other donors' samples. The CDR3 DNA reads TGTGCCAGCAGCCTCATCGGAGGGGGCGTGGGAGAGACCCAGTACTTC. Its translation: CASSLIGGGVGETQYF. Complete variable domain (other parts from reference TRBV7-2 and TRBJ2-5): GAGVSQSPSNKVTEKGKDVELRCDPISGHTALYWYRQSLGQGLEFLIYFQGNSAPDKSGLPSDRFSAERTGGSVSTLTIQRTQQEDSAVYLCASSLIGGGVGETQYFGPGTRLLVL.